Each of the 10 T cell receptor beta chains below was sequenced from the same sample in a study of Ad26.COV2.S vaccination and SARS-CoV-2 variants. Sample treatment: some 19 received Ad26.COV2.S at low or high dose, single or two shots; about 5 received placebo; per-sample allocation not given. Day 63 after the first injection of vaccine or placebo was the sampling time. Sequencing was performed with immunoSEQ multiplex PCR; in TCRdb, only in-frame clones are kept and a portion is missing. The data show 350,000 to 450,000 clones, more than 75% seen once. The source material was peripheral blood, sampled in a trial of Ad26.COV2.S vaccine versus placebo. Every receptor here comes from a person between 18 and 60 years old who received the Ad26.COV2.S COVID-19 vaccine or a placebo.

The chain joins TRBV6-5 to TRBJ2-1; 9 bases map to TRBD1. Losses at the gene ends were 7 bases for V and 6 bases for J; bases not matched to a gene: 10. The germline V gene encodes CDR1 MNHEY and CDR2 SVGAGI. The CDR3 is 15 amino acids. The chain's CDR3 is CASKDPGQGSNEQFF. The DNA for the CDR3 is TGTGCCAGCAAAGACCCGGGACAGGGCTCCAATGAGCAGTTCTTC.

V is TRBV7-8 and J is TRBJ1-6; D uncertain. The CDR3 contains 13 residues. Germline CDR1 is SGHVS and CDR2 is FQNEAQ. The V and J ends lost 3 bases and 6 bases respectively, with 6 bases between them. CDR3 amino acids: CASSLASNSPLHF. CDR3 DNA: TGTGCCAGCAGCTTGGCCTCTAATTCACCCCTCCACTTT.

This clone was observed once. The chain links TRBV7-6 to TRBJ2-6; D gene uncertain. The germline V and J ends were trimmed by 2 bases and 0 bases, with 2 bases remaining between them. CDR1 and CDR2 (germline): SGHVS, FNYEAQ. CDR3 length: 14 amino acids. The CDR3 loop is CASSLHSGANVLTF. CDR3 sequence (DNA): TGTGCCAGCAGCTTACACTCTGGGGCCAACGTCCTGACTTTC. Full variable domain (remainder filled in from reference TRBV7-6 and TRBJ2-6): GAGVSQSPRYKVTKRGQDVALRCDPISGHVSLYWYRQALGQGPEFLTYFNYEAQQDKSGLPNDRFSAERPEGSISTLTIQRTEQRDSAMYRCASSLHSGANVLTFGAGSRLTVL.

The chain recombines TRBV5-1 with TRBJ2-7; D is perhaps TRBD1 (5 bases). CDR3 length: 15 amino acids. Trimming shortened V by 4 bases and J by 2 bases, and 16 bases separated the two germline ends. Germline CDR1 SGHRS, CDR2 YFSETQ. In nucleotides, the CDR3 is TGCGCCAGCAGCCCTGGAGTAGGACACCCCTACGAGCAGTACTTC. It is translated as CASSPGVGHPYEQYF. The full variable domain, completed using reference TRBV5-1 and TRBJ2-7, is KAGVTQTPRYLIKTRGQQVTLSCSPISGHRSVSWYQQTPGQGLQFLFEYFSETQRNKGNFPGRFSGRQFSNSRSEMNVSTLELGDSALYLCASSPGVGHPYEQYFGPGTRLTVT.

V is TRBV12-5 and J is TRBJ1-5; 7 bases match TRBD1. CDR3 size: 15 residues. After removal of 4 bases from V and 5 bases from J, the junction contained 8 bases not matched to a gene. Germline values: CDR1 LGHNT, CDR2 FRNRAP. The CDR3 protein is CASGSGTVVDQPQHF. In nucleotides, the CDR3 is TGTGCTAGTGGTTCCGGGACAGTGGTTGATCAGCCCCAGCATTTT.

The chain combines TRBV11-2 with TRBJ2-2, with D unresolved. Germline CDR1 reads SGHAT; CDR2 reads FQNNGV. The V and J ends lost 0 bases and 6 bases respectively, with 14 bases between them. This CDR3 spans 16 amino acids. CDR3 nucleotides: TGTGCCAGCAGCTTAGACCGCTATGGGGAAGCCGGGGAGCTGTTTTTT. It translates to CASSLDRYGEAGELFF.

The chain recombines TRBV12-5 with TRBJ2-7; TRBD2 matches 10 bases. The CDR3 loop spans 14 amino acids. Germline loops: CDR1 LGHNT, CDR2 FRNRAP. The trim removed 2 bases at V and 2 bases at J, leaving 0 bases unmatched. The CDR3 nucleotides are TGTGCTAGTGGTTTGCTAGCGGGAGCCTACGAGCAGTACTTC. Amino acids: CASGLLAGAYEQYF. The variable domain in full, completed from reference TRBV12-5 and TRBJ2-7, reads DARVTQTPRHKVTEMGQEVTMRCQPILGHNTVFWYRQTMMQGLELLAYFRNRAPLDDSGMPKDRFSAEMPDATLATLKIQPSEPRDSAVYFCASGLLAGAYEQYFGPGTRLTVT.

The DNA of the CDR3 is TGCGCCAGCAGCAGGGGACAGGGGTCTTCTAATGAAAAACTGTTTTTT. Protein sequence: CASSRGQGSSNEKLFF. V and J are TRBV5-1 and TRBJ1-4; 10 bases are shared with TRBD1. The trim removed 4 bases at V and 3 bases at J, leaving 6 bases unmatched. Germline V CDR1 and CDR2: SGHRS, YFSETQ. CDR3 length equals 16 residues.

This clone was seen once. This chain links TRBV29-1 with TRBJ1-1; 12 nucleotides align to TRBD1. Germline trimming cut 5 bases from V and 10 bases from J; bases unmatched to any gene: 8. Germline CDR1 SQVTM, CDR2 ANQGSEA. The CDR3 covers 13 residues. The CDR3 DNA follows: TGCAGCGTTCTCCGGGACAGGGGGCGTTCAGCTTTCTTT. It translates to CSVLRDRGRSAFF.

The CDR3 sequence: CATGTSGAYEQYF. The CDR3 DNA follows: TGTGCCACAGGGACTAGCGGGGCTTACGAGCAGTACTTC. The gene calls are TRBV5-6 and TRBJ2-7; TRBD2 matches at 13 bases. This CDR3 has 13 amino acids. The V and J ends lost 9 bases and 4 bases, in that order; junction bases with no gene match: 4. Germline V lookup: CDR1 SGHDT, CDR2 YYEEEE.